Sequencing of this T cell receptor (beta chain) was carried out in a study of T cell changes during pregnancy in multiple sclerosis. Deletions cut 4 bases from V and 6 bases from J, with 13 bases between. CDR3 length: 14 amino acids. Germline V gives CDR1 SGHRS, CDR2 YFSETQ. The method was immunoSEQ multiplex PCR; TCRdb's version includes in-frame clones alone and lacks a portion of them. The data hold fewer than 15,000 clones, with almost 90% observed a single time. Material: CD8+ T cells from peripheral blood mononuclear cells, obtained in the first trimester of pregnancy. The V and J genes are TRBV5-1 and TRBJ1-4; D might be TRBD1 (5 bases). The receptor comes from a female donor with multiple sclerosis, enrolled in a pregnancy study. The CDR3 coding sequence is TGCGCCAGCAGCACTCAGGGAGGGGATGAAAAACTGTTTTTT. This codes for CASSTQGGDEKLFF.